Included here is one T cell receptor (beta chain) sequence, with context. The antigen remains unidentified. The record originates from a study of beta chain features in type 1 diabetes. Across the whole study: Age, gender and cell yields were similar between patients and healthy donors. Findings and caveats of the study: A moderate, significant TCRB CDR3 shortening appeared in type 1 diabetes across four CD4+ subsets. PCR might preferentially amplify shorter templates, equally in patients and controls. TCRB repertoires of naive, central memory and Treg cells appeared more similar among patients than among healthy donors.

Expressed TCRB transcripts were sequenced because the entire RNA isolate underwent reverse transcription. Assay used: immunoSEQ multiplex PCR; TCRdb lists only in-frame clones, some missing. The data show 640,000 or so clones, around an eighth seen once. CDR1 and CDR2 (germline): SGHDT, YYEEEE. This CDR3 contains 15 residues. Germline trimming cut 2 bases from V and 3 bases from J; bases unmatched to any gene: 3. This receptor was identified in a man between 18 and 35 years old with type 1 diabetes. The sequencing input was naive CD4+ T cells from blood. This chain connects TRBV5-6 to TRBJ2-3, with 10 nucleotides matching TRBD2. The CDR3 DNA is TGTGCCAGCAGCTTCGGACTAGCGGAAACAGATACGCAGTATTTT. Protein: CASSFGLAETDTQYF.